Listed here is a single T cell receptor beta chain. No cognate antigen has been identified for it. Base qualities were left out, and no much larger clone turns up one base away. For the unsorted PBMC libraries, 2 million PBMCs were stored in RNAlater at -80 degrees C until RNA extraction and were used to generate the libraries. Peripheral blood was subjected to Ficoll-Hypaque density gradient centrifugation to isolate PBMCs, which were then cryopreserved in liquid nitrogen. cDNA synthesis used template-switch 5'RACE with a primer carrying a 10-nucleotide random unique molecular identifier tagging each TCR transcript. Every sequencing run yielded over 170 million TCR-beta sequences covering 15-18 subjects. Total RNA was extracted with the RNeasy kit. TCR-beta VDJ regions were amplified with primers for the TCR constant region and the 5'RACE anchor, using the KAPA Real-time Library Amplification kit. Sample indexes and Illumina adaptors were added in a first PCR, after which library yield was increased in a second PCR. After purification with Ampure beads, the TCR product of roughly 650 bp was size-selected on a 2% E-gel SizeSelection system. Before pooling, libraries had their quality checked on a Bioanalyzer, their concentration measured with Qubit, and their quantity determined with the Kapa Library Quantification kit. Libraries were sequenced paired-end 2 x 150 bp on an Illumina HiSeq 2500. To increase sequence diversity, roughly 24-32% phiX was spiked into each library pool. For the original study's pipeline: The quality-filtered reads were processed with the UMI-based MiGEC pipeline, whose error correction step removed more than 90% of the raw TCR sequences. IMGT germline references were used for aligning VDJ genes, and each clonotype was defined as a unique CDR3 amino acid sequence together with its V-J genes. Clonal expansion, Shannon diversity, and CDR3 relatedness (CalcPairwiseDistances, ClusterSamples) were evaluated with VDJtools, and phylogenetic trees were built with CLCbio workbench. A clone was classed as expanded if it had 8 or more unique UMIs, a cutoff based on coefficient-of-variation modelling across technical triplicates. Using fastp trimming at Q25 and MiXCR clonotype assembly, TCRdb reanalyzed the public sequencing data and kept in-frame beta chains. Each CDR3 protein appears once, grouped with its most common genes and DNA. The V and J calls, along with clone size, are taken from TCRdb and not from the paper's own processing. Across this sample there are tens of thousands of distinct CDR3 sequences, with roughly 14% seen only once. Jointly, the top ten make up 25% to 30% of the sample.

The data derive from a study of neurological immune-mediated disorders (dated by TCRdb to the late 2010s). In terms of the full investigation: Peripheral blood TCR-beta repertoires from HTLV-I-associated myelopathy (HAM/TSP) patients, multiple sclerosis patients and healthy controls were compared by UMI-based sequencing. The roughly 100 TCR-beta libraries included longitudinal samples, technical triplicates and paired sorted CD4+ and CD8+ T-cell subsets alongside PBMC samples. Of the approximately 68 subjects in the cohort, approximately 15 were HAM/TSP patients, some 34 were multiple sclerosis patients, and 20 were healthy controls. Broader findings and caveats from the paper: No identical CDR3 amino acid sequences were found to be shared among expanded clones across subjects, suggesting that TCR-beta repertoires were private in all groups. The highest TCR clonal expansion was observed in HAM/TSP patients, whereas the lowest was observed in MS patients, even when compared with healthy controls.

This clonotype was sampled from a woman between 45 and 65 years old with HTLV-1-associated myelopathy (HAM/TSP). Sequencing used PBMCs.

The CDR3 corresponds to CSARVTPETQYF. The DNA sequence follows: TGCAGTGCTAGAGTTACACCAGAGACCCAGTACTTC. The V gene is TRBV20-1 and the J gene is TRBJ2-5; the D segment cannot be called with confidence. Spanning cysteine to phenylalanine, the CDR3 consists of 12 amino acids. The sequence is cut down to CDR3 DNA, 36 bases in frame from base 1. V is reduced by 1 base and J by 4 bases, leaving a spacing of 7 bases between them. For CDR1 and CDR2, the germline V gene (reference sequence) lists DFQATT and SNEGSKA.